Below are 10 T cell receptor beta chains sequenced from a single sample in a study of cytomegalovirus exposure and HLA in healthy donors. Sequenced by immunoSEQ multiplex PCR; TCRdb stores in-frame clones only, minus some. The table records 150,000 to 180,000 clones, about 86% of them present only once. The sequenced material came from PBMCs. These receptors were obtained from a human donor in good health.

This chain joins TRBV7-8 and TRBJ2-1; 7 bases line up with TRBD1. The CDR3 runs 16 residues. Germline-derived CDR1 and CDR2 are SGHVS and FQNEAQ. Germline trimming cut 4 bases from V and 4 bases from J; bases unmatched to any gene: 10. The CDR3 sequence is CASSSRGSRGYNEQFF. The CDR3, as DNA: TGTGCCAGCAGCTCCAGGGGGAGCAGGGGATACAATGAGCAGTTCTTC. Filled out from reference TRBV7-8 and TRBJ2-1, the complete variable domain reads GAGVSQSPRYKVAKRGQDVALRCDPISGHVSLFWYQQALGQGPEFLTYFQNEAQLDKSGLPSDRFFAERPEGSVSTLKIQRTQQEDSAVYLCASSSRGSRGYNEQFFGPGTRLTVL.

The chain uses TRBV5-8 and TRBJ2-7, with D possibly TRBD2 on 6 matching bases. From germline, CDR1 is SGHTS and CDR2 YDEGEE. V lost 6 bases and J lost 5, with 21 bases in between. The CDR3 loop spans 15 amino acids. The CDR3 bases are TGTGCCAGCATCCTCAGAATGGGAGGCCCCCACGAGCAGTACTTC. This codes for CASILRMGGPHEQYF.

CDR3 loop: CASSFSGQETQYF. CDR3 bases: TGTGCCAGCAGTTTTAGCGGGCAAGAGACCCAGTACTTC. The genes are TRBV27 and TRBJ2-5; 7 bases align to TRBD2. In germline, CDR1 is MNHEY, CDR2 SMNVEV (reference sequence). After removal of 3 bases from V and 2 bases from J, the junction contained 0 bases not matched to a gene. This CDR3 is built from 13 residues.

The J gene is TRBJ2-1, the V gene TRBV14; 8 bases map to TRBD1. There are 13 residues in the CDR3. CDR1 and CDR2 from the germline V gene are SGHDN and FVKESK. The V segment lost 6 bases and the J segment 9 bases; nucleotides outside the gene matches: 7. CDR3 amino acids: CASSRTGKTEQFF. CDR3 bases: TGTGCCAGCAGTCGGACAGGGAAGACTGAGCAGTTCTTC.

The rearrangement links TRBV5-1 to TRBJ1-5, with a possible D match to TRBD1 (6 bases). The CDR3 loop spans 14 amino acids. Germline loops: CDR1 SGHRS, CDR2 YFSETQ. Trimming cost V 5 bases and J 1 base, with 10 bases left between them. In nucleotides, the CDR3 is TGCGCCAGCAGTCCAGGGGAGAGCAATCAGCCCCAGCATTTT. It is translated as CASSPGESNQPQHF.

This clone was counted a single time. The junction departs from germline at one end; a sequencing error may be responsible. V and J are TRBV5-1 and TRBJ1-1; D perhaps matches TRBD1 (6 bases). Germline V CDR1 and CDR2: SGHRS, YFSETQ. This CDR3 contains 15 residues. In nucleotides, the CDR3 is TGCGCCAGCAGATTGGGGGCAACAGGCAACACTGAAGCTTTCTTT. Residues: CASRLGATGNTEAFF.

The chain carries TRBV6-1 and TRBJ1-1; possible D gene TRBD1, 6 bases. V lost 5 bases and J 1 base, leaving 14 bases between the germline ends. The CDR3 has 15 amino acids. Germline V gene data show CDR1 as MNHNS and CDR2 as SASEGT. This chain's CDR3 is CASSFRGATNTEAFF. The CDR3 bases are TGTGCCAGCAGTTTTCGGGGGGCGACGAACACTGAAGCTTTCTTT.

CDR3 DNA sequence: TGTGCCAGCAGGGGCATAGCAGATACGCAGTATTTT. Amino acids: CASRGIADTQYF. The rearrangement uses TRBV2 and TRBJ2-3; D unclear. This CDR3 spans 12 amino acids. Trimming took 6 bases from V and 4 from J, leaving 8 bases between them. Germline V lookup: CDR1 SNHLY, CDR2 FYNNEI.

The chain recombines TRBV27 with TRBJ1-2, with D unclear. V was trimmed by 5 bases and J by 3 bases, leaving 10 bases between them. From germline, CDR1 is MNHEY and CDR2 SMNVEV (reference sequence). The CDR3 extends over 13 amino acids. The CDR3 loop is CASSPLDHYGYTF. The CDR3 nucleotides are TGTGCCAGCAGTCCCCTAGACCACTATGGCTACACCTTC.

CDR3 nucleotide sequence: TGTGCCAGCAGTTTGGGCTGGGACACTCAGCCCCAGCATTTT. Translating it yields CASSLGWDTQPQHF. The chain joins TRBV27 to TRBJ1-5; TRBD1 might be the D (6 bases). This CDR3 has 14 amino acids. V lost 3 bases to trimming and J lost 6 bases, with 12 bases between them. In germline, CDR1 is MNHEY, CDR2 SMNVEV (reference sequence).